This T cell receptor beta chain emerged from a study of OX40 agonist ivuxolimab in advanced cancers. Across the whole study: Therapy given before enrollment (anti-PD-1, anti-PD-L1 or anti-CTLA-4) was allowed, and around 40% had some.

TCRdb keeps only in-frame clones here, not all; method: immunoSEQ multiplex PCR. The table records approximately 58,000 clones, approximately 85% of them present only once. Findings and limits, study-wide: Patients who responded partially at 0.1-3.0 mg/kg showed clonal expansion ranking among the lowest.

Note on this clone: The antigen is undetermined.

Collection of blood occurred at baseline, at cycle 4 day 1, and at cycle 7 day 1. The input for sequencing was CD4+ or CD8+ T cells sorted from blood, taken in a trial of the OX40 agonist ivuxolimab. This clonotype originated in an adult with an advanced solid tumor such as melanoma, head and neck, liver or kidney cancer.

CDR3 DNA sequence: TGTGCCAGCAGTTACGAGCGAATGGCCCACACAGATACGCAGTATTTT. Encoded protein: CASSYERMAHTDTQYF. The J gene is TRBJ2-3, the V gene TRBV6-5; D is unresolved. The CDR3 is 16 residues long. Trimming removed 2 bases at V and 2 bases at J, with 14 bases between. Per germline, CDR1 MNHEY and CDR2 SVGAGI.